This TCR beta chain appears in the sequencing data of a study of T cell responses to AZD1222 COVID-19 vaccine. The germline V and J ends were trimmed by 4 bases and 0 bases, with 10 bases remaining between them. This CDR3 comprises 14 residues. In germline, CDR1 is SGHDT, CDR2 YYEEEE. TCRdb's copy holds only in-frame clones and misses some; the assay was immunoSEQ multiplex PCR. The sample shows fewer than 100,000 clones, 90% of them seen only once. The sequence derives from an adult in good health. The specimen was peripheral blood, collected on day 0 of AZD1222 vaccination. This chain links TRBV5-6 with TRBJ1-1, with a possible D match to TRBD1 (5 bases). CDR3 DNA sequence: TGTGCCAGCAGCGCGGGGCGGATGAACACTGAAGCTTTCTTT. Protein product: CASSAGRMNTEAFF.